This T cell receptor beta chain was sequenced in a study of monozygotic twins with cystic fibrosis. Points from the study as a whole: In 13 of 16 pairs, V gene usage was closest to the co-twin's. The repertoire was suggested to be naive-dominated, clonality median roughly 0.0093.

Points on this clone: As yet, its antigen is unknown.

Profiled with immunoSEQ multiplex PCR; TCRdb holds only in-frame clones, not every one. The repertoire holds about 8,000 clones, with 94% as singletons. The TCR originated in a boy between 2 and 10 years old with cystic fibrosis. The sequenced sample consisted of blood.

The CDR3 DNA follows: TGTGCCAGCAGTTCAGGGTGGCGGGCATCCTACGAGCAGTACTTC. This gives the protein CASSSGWRASYEQYF. V gene TRBV2 combines with J gene TRBJ2-5; D possibly matches TRBD1 or TRBD2 (5 bases each). The J call is uncertain, as TRBJ2-7 better fits the DNA end. Germline V CDR1 and CDR2: SNHLY, FYNNEI. The CDR3 runs 15 residues.